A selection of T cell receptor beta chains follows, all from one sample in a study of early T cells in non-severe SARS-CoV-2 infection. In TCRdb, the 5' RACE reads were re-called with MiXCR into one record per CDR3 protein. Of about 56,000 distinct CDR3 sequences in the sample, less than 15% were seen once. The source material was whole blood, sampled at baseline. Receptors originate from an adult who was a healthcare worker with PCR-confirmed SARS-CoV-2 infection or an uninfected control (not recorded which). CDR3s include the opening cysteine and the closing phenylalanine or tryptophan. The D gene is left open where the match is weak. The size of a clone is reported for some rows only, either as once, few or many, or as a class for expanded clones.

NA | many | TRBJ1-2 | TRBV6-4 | CASSDGGFGYGYTF | TGTGCCAGCAGTGACGGGGGATTCGGCTATGGCTACACCTTC
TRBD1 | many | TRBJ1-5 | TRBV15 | CATSSPGTGDSNQPQHF | TGTGCCACCAGCAGCCCCGGGACAGGGGACAGCAATCAGCCCCAGCATTTT
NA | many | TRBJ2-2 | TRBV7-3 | CASSPNRMENTGELFF | TGTGCCAGCAGCCCCAACAGGATGGAGAACACCGGGGAGCTGTTTTTT
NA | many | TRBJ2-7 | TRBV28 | CASSSAGTPHEQYF | TGTGCCAGCAGTTCCGCCGGGACACCTCACGAGCAGTACTTC
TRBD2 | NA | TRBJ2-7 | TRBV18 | CASSLAGGPSYEQYF | TGTGCCAGTTCCCTAGCGGGGGGGCCCTCCTACGAGCAGTACTTC
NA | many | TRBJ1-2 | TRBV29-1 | CSVEDGYGYTF | TGCAGCGTTGAGGACGGCTATGGCTACACCTTC
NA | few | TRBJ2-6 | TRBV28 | CASSPDRFRSGANVLTF | TGTGCCAGCAGCCCTGACAGATTCCGCTCTGGGGCCAACGTCCTGACTTTC
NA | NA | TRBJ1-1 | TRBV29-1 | CSAYRVDTEAFF | TGCAGCGCATACAGGGTGGACACTGAAGCTTTCTTT
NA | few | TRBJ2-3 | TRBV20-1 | CSARPNSGQERIDTQYF | TGCAGTGCTAGACCCAACAGCGGTCAGGAGAGGATAGATACGCAGTATTTT
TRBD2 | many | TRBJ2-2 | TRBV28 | CASSSLAGATGELFF | TGTGCCAGCAGTTCTCTGGCGGGAGCCACCGGGGAGCTGTTTTTT
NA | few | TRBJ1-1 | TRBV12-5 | CASGPNPGQNTEAFF | TGTGCTAGTGGGCCCAACCCCGGACAGAACACTGAAGCTTTCTTT
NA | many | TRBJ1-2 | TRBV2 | CASSVSGTSGYTF | TGTGCCAGCAGTGTATCGGGGACGAGTGGCTACACCTTC
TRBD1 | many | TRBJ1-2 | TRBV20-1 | CSAREGQRNPYGYTF | TGCAGTGCTAGAGAGGGACAGAGAAACCCCTATGGCTACACCTTC
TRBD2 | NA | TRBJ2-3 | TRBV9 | CASSTGGLTTDTQYF | TGTGCCAGCAGTACGGGGGGGCTGACCACAGATACGCAGTATTTT
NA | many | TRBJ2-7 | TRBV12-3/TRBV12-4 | CASSLGETAYEQYF | TGTGCCAGCAGTTTAGGGGAAACCGCCTACGAGCAGTACTTC
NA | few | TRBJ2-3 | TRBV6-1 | CASSELHSGGVDTQYF | TGTGCCAGCAGTGAACTCCACTCAGGAGGGGTGGATACGCAGTATTTT
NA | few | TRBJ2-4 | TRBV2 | CASSEASWNIQYF | TGTGCCAGCAGTGAAGCGTCATGGAACATTCAGTACTTC
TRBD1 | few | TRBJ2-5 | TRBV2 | CASSEATWTGVETQYF | TGTGCCAGCAGTGAAGCCACGTGGACAGGGGTAGAGACCCAGTACTTC
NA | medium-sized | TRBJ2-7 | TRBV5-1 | CASSLAGANEQYF | TGCGCCAGCAGCTTGGCAGGGGCGAACGAGCAGTACTTC
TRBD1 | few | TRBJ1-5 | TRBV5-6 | CASSFSGGGQPQHF | TGTGCCAGCAGCTTTTCAGGGGGCGGTCAGCCCCAGCATTTT
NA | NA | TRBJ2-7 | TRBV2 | CASISPYEQYF | TGTGCCAGCATCAGCCCCTACGAGCAGTACTTC
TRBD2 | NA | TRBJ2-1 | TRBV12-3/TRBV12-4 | CASSRGGGYNEQFF | TGTGCCAGCAGCCGCGGGGGGGGCTACAATGAGCAGTTCTTC
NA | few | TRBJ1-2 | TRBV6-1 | CASSRAFGYTF | TGTGCCAGCAGTCGCGCCTTCGGCTACACCTTC
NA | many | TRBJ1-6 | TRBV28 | CASSFGGTARSPLHF | TGTGCCAGCAGTTTTGGAGGGACGGCTAGATCACCCCTCCACTTT
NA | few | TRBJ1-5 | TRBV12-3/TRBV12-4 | CASSLGMSQPQHF | TGTGCCAGCAGTTTAGGGATGAGTCAGCCCCAGCATTTT
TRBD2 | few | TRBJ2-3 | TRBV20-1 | CSARGGGRTDTQYF | TGCAGTGCTAGGGGCGGGGGACGCACAGATACGCAGTATTTT
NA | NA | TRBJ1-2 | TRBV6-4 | CASSEGAAGYGYTF | TGTGCCAGCAGTGAGGGCGCGGCGGGCTATGGCTACACCTTC
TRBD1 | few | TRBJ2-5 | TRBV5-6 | CASSRNGQGSWTQYF | TGTGCCAGCAGCCGTAACGGACAGGGTTCCTGGACCCAGTACTTC
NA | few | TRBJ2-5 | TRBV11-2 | CASSLERVETQYF | TGTGCCAGCAGCTTAGAAAGGGTGGAGACCCAGTACTTC
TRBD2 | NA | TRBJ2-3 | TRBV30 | CAWSVALAVRTDTQYF | TGTGCCTGGAGTGTAGCACTAGCGGTAAGAACAGATACGCAGTATTTT